This TCR beta chain was identified during a study of T-cell reconstitution after alpha-beta-depleted transplantation in children. Study-wide points: Diversity and T-cell counts at one year after transplant derived mostly from new T cells.

Of note for this clonotype: Antigen: not known.

The CDR3 is 15 amino acids. After removal of 3 bases from V and 9 bases from J, the junction contained 11 bases not matched to a gene. Germline V gene data show CDR1 as DFQATT and CDR2 as SNEGSKA (reference sequence). Using unique molecular identifiers, the investigators prepared the TCRbeta library. MiXCR, applied by TCRdb to the PCR reads, yields one record per CDR3 protein. The data hold 250,000 or so distinct CDR3 sequences, with roughly 25% observed a single time. The V gene is TRBV20-1, the J gene TRBJ2-5; the match to TRBD2 covers 12 bases. Sequencing was performed on PBMCs, mostly from graft donor cells, taken 360 days after TCRalphabeta/CD19-depleted stem cell transplant. The sequence came from a female patient between 2 and 15 years old who had a stem cell transplant for congenital amegakaryocytic thrombocytopenia, so the T cells may come from the graft donor. DNA of the CDR3: TGCAGTGCTAGGGTAACTAGCGGGGGGCCGAAACCCCAGTACTTC. As protein: CSARVTSGGPKPQYF.